Below, 6 T cell receptor beta chains from the same sample are listed, as sequenced in a study of patients and donors after allogeneic stem cell transplantation. TCRdb analysed the RT-PCR reads with MiXCR anew, one entry per CDR3 protein. The data show 150,000 to 250,000 distinct CDR3 sequences, less than 45% seen once. Sequencing used blood, either unsorted or a sorted T cell fraction (not recorded which). The receptors stem from a human donor who was either an allogeneic HSCT recipient or a stem cell or donor lymphocyte infusion donor (not recorded which). It is not recorded whose cells these are; they may come from a transplant donor.

The J gene is TRBJ1-3, the V gene TRBV28; D remains unclear. V lost 6 bases and J lost 4, with 13 bases in between. The V gene's germline CDR1 is MDHEN and CDR2 SYDVKM. This CDR3 is built from 14 residues. The CDR3 DNA is TGTGCCAGCAGCCCGAAGGGCTCAGGAAACACCATATATTTT. Its translation: CASSPKGSGNTIYF. The whole variable domain, remainder taken from reference TRBV28 and TRBJ1-3, is DVKVTQSSRYLVKRTGEKVFLECVQDMDHENMFWYRQDPGLGLRLIYFSYDVKMKEKGDIPEGYSVSREKKERFSLILESASTNQTSMYLCASSPKGSGNTIYFGEGSWLTVV.

This clonotype turned up a few times. The genes are TRBV3-1 and TRBJ2-3; tentative D call: TRBD2 (5 bases). Germline V gives CDR1 LGHDT, CDR2 YNNKEL (reference sequence). The CDR3 extends over 16 amino acids. With 3 bases removed from V and 6 bases from J, the gap between germline ends came to 19 bases. As DNA, the CDR3 is TGTGCCAGCAGCCAGCAGCTAGGGAGTGATGGGGATACGCAGTATTTT. Amino acid sequence: CASSQQLGSDGDTQYF.

This clonotype turned up a few times. The genes are TRBV7-2 and TRBJ1-5, with D perhaps TRBD1 (6 bases). This CDR3 comprises 14 residues. Germline CDR1 reads SGHTA; CDR2 reads FQGNSA. Trimming removed 3 bases at V and 3 bases at J, with 9 bases between. CDR3 in amino acids: CASSLDSLNQPQHF. CDR3 coding DNA: TGTGCCAGCAGCTTGGACAGTCTCAATCAGCCCCAGCATTTT.

This chain connects TRBV28 to TRBJ2-7; D gene ambiguous. The CDR3 totals 12 residues. Germline assignment: CDR1 MDHEN and CDR2 SYDVKM. The V end was cut by 6 bases, the J end by 7 bases, with 13 bases between. CDR3 amino acids: CASRDLRREQYF. The CDR3 DNA reads TGTGCCAGCAGGGATCTGCGAAGGGAGCAGTACTTC.

The J gene is TRBJ1-2, the V gene TRBV29-1; TRBD1 matches at 7 bases. V lost 4 bases, J lost 8 bases, and 4 bases stayed unmatched. This CDR3 comprises 11 residues. CDR1 and CDR2 from the germline V gene are SQVTM and ANQGSEA. CDR3 region: CSVVETGGYTF. DNA for the CDR3: TGCAGCGTTGTCGAGACAGGGGGCTACACCTTC.

This clonotype was counted a few times. DNA for the CDR3: TGCAGCGGCCTAACGGGACATTCCTACGAGCAGTACTTC. It yields the protein CSGLTGHSYEQYF. The rearrangement uses TRBV29-1 and TRBJ2-7, with TRBD1 as a possible D gene (6 bases). CDR1 and CDR2 (germline): SQVTM, ANQGSEA. Trimming stripped 7 bases from V and 1 base from J, with 14 bases between. The CDR3 extends over 13 amino acids.